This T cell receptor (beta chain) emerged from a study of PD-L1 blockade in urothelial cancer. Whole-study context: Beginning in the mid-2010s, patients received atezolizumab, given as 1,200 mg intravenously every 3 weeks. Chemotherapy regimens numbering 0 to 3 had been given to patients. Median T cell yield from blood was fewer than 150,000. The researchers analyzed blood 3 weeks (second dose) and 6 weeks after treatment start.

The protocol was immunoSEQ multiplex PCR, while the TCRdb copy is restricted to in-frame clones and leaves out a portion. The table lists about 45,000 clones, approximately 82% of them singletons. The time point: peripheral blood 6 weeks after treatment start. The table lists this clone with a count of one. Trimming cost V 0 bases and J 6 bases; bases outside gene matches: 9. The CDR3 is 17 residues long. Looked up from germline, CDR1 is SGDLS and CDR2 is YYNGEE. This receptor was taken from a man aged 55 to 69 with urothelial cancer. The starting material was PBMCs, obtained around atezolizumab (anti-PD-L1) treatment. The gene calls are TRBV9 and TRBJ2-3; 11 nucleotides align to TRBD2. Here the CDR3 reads CASSVDLAGGLSDTQYF. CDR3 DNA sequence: TGTGCCAGCAGCGTAGATCTAGCGGGGGGCCTGAGCGATACGCAGTATTTT.